What follows are 14 T cell receptor beta chains derived from one specimen sequenced in a study of T cell repertoires in cytomegalovirus infection. TCRdb reprocessed the reads with MiXCR, giving one entry per CDR3 protein. The sample lists around 290,000 distinct CDR3 sequences, roughly 26% seen once, with about 15% in the top ten. Sequencing was performed on PBMCs. These receptors originate from a human donor in good health (CMV status not recorded). Some clones in this sample may be carry-over from other donors' samples.

There are many counts of this clonotype. The chain links TRBV7-2 to TRBJ1-4; 12 nucleotides match TRBD1. CDR3 length: 19 residues. Germline V gene lookup returns CDR1 SGHTA and CDR2 FQGNSA. V was pared by 1 base and J by 5 bases, with 11 bases of the junction left unmatched. The CDR3 loop reads CASSLVRGTGGKRNEKLFF. CDR3 DNA sequence: TGTGCCAGCAGCTTAGTCCGCGGGACAGGGGGCAAACGGAATGAAAAACTGTTTTTT. Supplemented by reference TRBV7-2 and TRBJ1-4, the full variable domain reads GAGVSQSPSNKVTEKGKDVELRCDPISGHTALYWYRQSLGQGLEFLIYFQGNSAPDKSGLPSDRFSAERTGGSVSTLTIQRTQQEDSAVYLCASSLVRGTGGKRNEKLFFGSGTQLSVL.

This clonotype was seen only a few times. The J gene is TRBJ1-3, the V gene TRBV14; D call uncertain. Trimming shortened V by 2 bases and J by 7 bases, and 6 bases separated the two germline ends. CDR1 is SGHDN and CDR2 is FVKESK in the germline V gene. The CDR3 runs 12 residues. The DNA for the CDR3 is TGTGCCAGCAGCCAACGCCCGAACACCATATATTTT. This translates into CASSQRPNTIYF.

The chain recombines TRBV6-6 with TRBJ1-6, with D unresolved. Deletions cut 11 bases from V and 10 bases from J, with 18 bases between. Per germline, CDR1 MNHNY and CDR2 SVGAGI (reference sequence). The CDR3 runs 13 residues. The CDR3, as DNA: TGTGCCGGTCAAAACGGGCCGGAATCACCCCTCCACTTT. Translating it yields CAGQNGPESPLHF.

There are a few counts of this clonotype. The rearrangement uses TRBV2 and TRBJ1-5; tentative D call: TRBD1 (6 bases). CDR1 is SNHLY and CDR2 is FYNNEI in the germline V gene. The length of the CDR3 is 13 residues. Trimming pared 4 bases from V and 4 bases from J, leaving 8 bases between. CDR3 in amino acids: CASSGQGNQPQHF. CDR3 in DNA: TGTGCCAGCAGTGGTCAGGGGAATCAGCCCCAGCATTTT. Full variable domain (remainder filled in from reference TRBV2 and TRBJ1-5): EPEVTQTPSHQVTQMGQEVILRCVPISNHLYFYWYRQILGQKVEFLVSFYNNEISEKSEIFDDQFSVERPDGSNFTLKIRSTKLEDSAMYFCASSGQGNQPQHFGDGTRLSIL.

This clonotype has at least ten counts. The limits of the CDR3 on the DNA are not certain, so only TCRdb's listed CDR3 is given. V usage is TRBV19 and J usage is TRBJ1-2; TRBD1 is the table's D call, not checked against the DNA. Germline CDR1 and CDR2: LNHDA and SQIVND (reference sequence). The CDR3 is 15 residues long, ends included. The CDR3 sequence is CASTSAGGVDYGYTF.

This clonotype occurred a few times. The gene calls are TRBV5-4 and TRBJ2-6; TRBD1 or TRBD2 may be the D gene (6 bases each). Germline values: CDR1 SGHNT, CDR2 YYREEE (reference sequence). This CDR3 contains 16 residues. Deletions cut 3 bases from V and 3 bases from J, with 13 bases between. The CDR3 loop reads CASSWGAPDGANVLTF. The CDR3 DNA reads as TGTGCCAGCAGCTGGGGGGCGCCTGATGGGGCCAACGTCCTGACTTTC.

This chain links TRBV7-2 with TRBJ2-3; D unclear. Germline CDR1 and CDR2: SGHTA and FQGNSA. V shed 8 bases and J shed 1 base, with 13 bases lying between them. The CDR3 has 14 amino acids. The CDR3 loop is CASEIGAGTDTQYF. The CDR3 region has the DNA TGTGCCAGCGAAATTGGCGCGGGCACAGATACGCAGTATTTT.

This chain joins TRBV15 and TRBJ1-5; possible D gene TRBD1, 6 bases. V was shortened by 0 bases and J by 2 bases, with 14 bases between the two germline ends. Germline V gene data show CDR1 as LNHNV and CDR2 as YYDKDF (reference sequence). The CDR3 length is 17 residues. The CDR3 DNA follows: TGTGCCACCAGCAGAGATCCGGGACATGTCCGCAATCAGCCCCAGCATTTT. Its protein product is CATSRDPGHVRNQPQHF.

This clonotype has just a few counts. The gene calls are TRBV7-3 and TRBJ1-1; no firm D call. Looked up from germline, CDR1 is SGHTA and CDR2 is FQGTGA. Trimming shortened V by 4 bases and J by 1 base, and 7 bases separated the two germline ends. The CDR3 consists of 13 residues. The CDR3 sequence is CASSSIRNTEAFF. CDR3 DNA: TGTGCCAGCAGCTCGATAAGGAACACTGAAGCTTTCTTT.

This clonotype was recorded at least ten times. This chain connects TRBV7-2 to TRBJ2-7, with TRBD1 matching 7 bases. Germline trimming cut 5 bases from V and 3 bases from J; bases unmatched to any gene: 10. The germline V gene has CDR1 SGHTA and CDR2 FQGNSA. The CDR3 totals 15 residues. The chain's CDR3 is CASSPRQPGGYEQYF. The CDR3 DNA follows: TGTGCCAGCAGCCCGCGACAGCCAGGGGGCTACGAGCAGTACTTC.

The gene calls are TRBV18 and TRBJ1-5; D is perhaps TRBD1 (6 bases). CDR1 and CDR2 (germline): KGHSH, LQKENI. This CDR3 comprises 16 residues. Deletions cut 3 bases from V and 0 bases from J, with 12 bases between. The CDR3 bases are TGTGCCAGCTCACCTGGCAGGGGCTCTAGCAATCAGCCCCAGCATTTT. Translation gives CASSPGRGSSNQPQHF.

This clonotype was counted only a few times. This chain links TRBV10-3 with TRBJ2-7; a weak D match, TRBD1 (5 bases). The CDR3 runs 12 residues. CDR1 is ENHRY, CDR2 SYGVKD, per germline. V shed 7 bases and J shed 3 bases, with 10 bases lying between them. The CDR3 is CAIKGASYEQYF. CDR3 DNA: TGTGCCATCAAAGGGGCCAGCTACGAGCAGTACTTC.

The rearrangement links TRBV28 to TRBJ2-5, with D possibly called TRBD1 or TRBD2 (5 bases each). The V end lost 10 bases, the J end lost 1 base, and 22 bases lay between the germline ends. This CDR3 is built from 16 residues. The germline gives CDR1 MDHEN, CDR2 SYDVKM. CDR3 sequence (DNA): TGTGCCACCCGATGGGGGATCGAAAATACCCAAGAGACCCAGTACTTC. This codes for CATRWGIENTQETQYF.

This clonotype appeared a few times. The chain has TRBV6-4 and TRBJ1-1; a weak D match, TRBD1 (6 bases). Trimming stripped 4 bases from V and 4 bases from J, with 10 bases between. This CDR3 region has 13 residues. Germline values: CDR1 MRHNA, CDR2 SNTAGT. CDR3 nucleotide sequence: TGTGCCAGCAGTGTGGACAGTAGCACTGAAGCTTTCTTT. Translated, it gives CASSVDSSTEAFF.